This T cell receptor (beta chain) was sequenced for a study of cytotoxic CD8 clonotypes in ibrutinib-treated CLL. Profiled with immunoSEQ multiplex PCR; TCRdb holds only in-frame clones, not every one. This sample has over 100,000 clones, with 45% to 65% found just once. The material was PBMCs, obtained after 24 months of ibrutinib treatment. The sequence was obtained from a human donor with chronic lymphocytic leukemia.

The CDR3 reads CASSYTREASEKLFF. For the CDR3, the DNA is TGTGCCAGCAGTTACACCAGGGAGGCGAGCGAAAAACTGTTTTTT. V usage is TRBV6-6 and J usage is TRBJ1-4; weak D call: TRBD1 (5 bases). V was pared by 2 bases and J by 8 bases, with 15 bases between. The CDR3 runs to 15 residues. CDR1 is MNHNY and CDR2 is SVGAGI in the germline V gene (reference sequence).